This T cell receptor beta chain is from a study of radiation and T cells in renal cell carcinoma. In the study overall: Nephrectomy followed 15 Gy stereotactic body radiation by 4 weeks. Study conclusions and caveats: From baseline, blood top tumor clonotypes peaked at 2 weeks post-radiation.

Method: immunoSEQ multiplex PCR; TCRdb's copy keeps in-frame clones and lacks some. This sample has 95,000 to 150,000 clones, with around 80% found just once. As to this clone: Its antigen remains unidentified. The junction does not match germline at one end; this may be a read error.

As to time point: blood 2 weeks post-SBRT. Treatment specified: 15 Gy SBRT to primary tumor, nephrectomy 4 weeks later. Clear cell pathology was present in this patient's renal cell carcinoma. The V gene's germline CDR1 is MGHRA and CDR2 YSYEKL. The CDR3 is 16 residues long. The sequencing used blood, collected from a patient whose treatment included radiotherapy and nephrectomy. The clonotype originates from a man in his fifties with renal cell carcinoma. V and J are TRBV4-1 and TRBJ2-3, with 8 nucleotides matching TRBD1. The CDR3 loop reads CASSQVSGGSADTQYF. Here the CDR3 DNA reads TGCGCCAGCAGTCAAGTATCAGGGGGCAGCGCAGATACGCAGTATTTT.